The rows below give T cell receptor beta chains drawn from one sample of a study of blood T cell repertoires in COVID-19. Method: immunoSEQ multiplex PCR; TCRdb's copy keeps in-frame clones and lacks some. The sample lists about 180,000 clones; roughly 82% were seen once. Sequencing was done on a sample of PBMCs or T cells enriched from blood (not recorded which). These receptors originate from a man in his forties or fifties who had recovered from COVID-19. CDR3s include the opening cysteine and the closing phenylalanine or tryptophan. D genes are given only for firm matches. Only some rows state a clone size, as once, few, many or a class for expanded clones.

>.|.|TRBV10-2|TRBJ2-2
CASTVQGSTGELFF
TGCGCCAGCACAGTCCAGGGGAGCACCGGGGAGCTGTTTTTT
>few|TRBD1|TRBV11-2|TRBJ1-2
CASSLAQGAGYTF
TGTGCCAGCAGCTTAGCCCAGGGGGCAGGCTACACCTTC
>.|TRBD1|TRBV29-1|TRBJ1-2
CSVETGGADYGYTF
TGCAGCGTCGAAACAGGGGGCGCAGACTATGGCTACACCTTC
>.|.|TRBV2|TRBJ1-5
CASNQGKRNQPQHF
TGTGCCAGCAATCAGGGGAAGCGCAATCAGCCCCAGCATTTT
>.|TRBD1|TRBV6-1|TRBJ1-2
CASSEAGRQGGGYTF
TGTGCCAGCAGTGAAGCGGGAAGACAGGGGGGCGGCTACACCTTC
>.|TRBD1|TRBV28|TRBJ1-2
CASTRQGISYGYTF
TGTGCCAGCACCAGACAGGGAATAAGCTATGGCTACACCTTC
>.|.|TRBV25-1|TRBJ1-1
CASSPGGLLSTEAFF
TGTGCCAGCAGCCCCGGGGGACTTTTGAGCACTGAAGCTTTCTTT
>once|TRBD2|TRBV4-1|TRBJ2-7
CASSQDLKRGGRHEQYF
TGCGCCAGCAGCCAAGATCTAAAGCGGGGGGGCCGCCACGAGCAGTACTTC
>.|TRBD1|TRBV20-1|TRBJ2-4
CSASPGQGVKNIQYF
TGCAGTGCTAGTCCGGGACAGGGGGTTAAAAACATTCAGTACTTC
>.|.|TRBV3-1/TRBV3-2|TRBJ2-1
CASSQARRFYNEQFF
TGTGCCAGCAGCCAGGCGCGGCGGTTCTACAATGAGCAGTTCTTC
>.|TRBD1|TRBV30|TRBJ1-1
CAWSVRKGDRGQWTEAFF
TGTGCCTGGAGTGTACGTAAGGGTGACAGGGGGCAATGGACTGAAGCTTTCTTT
>.|.|TRBV4-1|TRBJ2-3
CASSQVTGTDTQYF
TGCGCCAGCAGCCAAGTTACAGGCACAGATACGCAGTATTTT
>.|.|TRBV7-2|TRBJ2-3
CASSLGRTSTDTQYF
TGTGCCAGCAGCTTGGGCAGGACTAGCACAGATACGCAGTATTTT
>.|.|TRBV7-2|TRBJ1-2
CASSLALGGGGYTF
TGTGCCAGCAGCTTAGCGCTGGGGGGAGGTGGCTACACCTTC
>.|TRBD1|TRBV6-5|TRBJ2-7
CASPGTGTYEQYF
TGTGCCAGCCCCGGGACAGGGACCTACGAGCAGTACTTC
>.|TRBD1|TRBV28|TRBJ2-5
CASNPSLGQGAAETQYF
TGTGCCAGCAACCCCTCACTCGGACAGGGGGCAGCGGAGACCCAGTACTTC
>.|TRBD1|TRBV2|TRBJ1-1
CASSERGQGRWGAFF
TGTGCCAGCAGTGAAAGGGGACAGGGGCGGTGGGGAGCTTTCTTT
>once|TRBD1|TRBV3-1/TRBV3-2|TRBJ1-2
CASSQAGTGRWDNYGYTF
TGTGCCAGCAGCCAAGCGGGGACAGGGCGGTGGGATAACTATGGCTACACCTTC
>.|TRBD1|TRBV6-4|TRBJ2-2
CASSEQGTNTGELFF
TGTGCCAGCAGCGAACAGGGGACGAACACCGGGGAGCTGTTTTTT
>.|.|TRBV7-2|TRBJ1-5
CASSKGGSWSNQPQHF
TGTGCCAGCAGCAAAGGCGGGAGTTGGAGCAATCAGCCCCAGCATTTT
>.|.|TRBV2|TRBJ2-1
CASSEQGGNEQFF
TGTGCCAGCAGTGAGCAGGGGGGAAATGAGCAGTTCTTC
>.|TRBD2|TRBV5-1|TRBJ2-7
CASSLDAGGPYEQYF
TGCGCCAGCAGCTTGGACGCGGGGGGACCCTACGAGCAGTACTTC
>.|TRBD1|TRBV30|TRBJ1-2
CAWRTGVKGYTF
TGTGCCTGGAGGACAGGGGTTAAAGGCTACACCTTC